This TCR beta chain was retrieved from a study of cytomegalovirus exposure and HLA in healthy donors. Note on this clone: No antigen is known for it.

The PCR used 60 Vbeta and 13 Jbeta primers. Profiled with immunoSEQ multiplex PCR; TCRdb holds only in-frame clones, not every one. The table has 75,000 to 95,000 clones, over 60% seen once; the top ten hold 3% to 5%. General study results and limits: A later analysis revealed that TCR association rates differed between HLA loci, peaking at DRB1 and bottoming out at HLA-C. For TCR beta chains, V- and J-gene trimming was later linked to a missense DCLRE1C variant.

Germline CDR1 is SGHTA and CDR2 is FQGTGA. This CDR3 is 14 amino acids long. Trimming removed 4 bases from V and 2 bases from J; junction bases left unmatched: 3. Sequenced sample: PBMCs. This receptor was obtained from a man aged 30 to 45 in good health and CMV-seronegative. The rearrangement uses TRBV7-3 and TRBJ2-5; 8 bases are shared with TRBD1. The CDR3 spells CASSSGGVQETQYF. The CDR3 DNA sequence: TGTGCCAGCAGCTCAGGGGGCGTACAAGAGACCCAGTACTTC.